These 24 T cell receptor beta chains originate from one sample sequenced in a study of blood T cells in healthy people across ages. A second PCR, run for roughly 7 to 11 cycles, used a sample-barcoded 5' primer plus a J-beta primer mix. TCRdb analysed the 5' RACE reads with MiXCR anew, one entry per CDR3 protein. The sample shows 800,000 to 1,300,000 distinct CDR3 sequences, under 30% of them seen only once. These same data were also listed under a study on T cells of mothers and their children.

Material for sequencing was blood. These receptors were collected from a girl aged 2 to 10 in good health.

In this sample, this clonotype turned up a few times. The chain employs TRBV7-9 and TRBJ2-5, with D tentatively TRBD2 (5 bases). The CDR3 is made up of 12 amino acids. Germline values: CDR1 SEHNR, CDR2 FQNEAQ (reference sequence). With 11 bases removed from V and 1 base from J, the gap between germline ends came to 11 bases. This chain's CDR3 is CAWGERQETQYF. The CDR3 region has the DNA TGTGCCTGGGGAGAGCGCCAAGAGACCCAGTACTTC.

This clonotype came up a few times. For the CDR3, the DNA is TGTGCCAGCAGCCCTCGGACTAGCGGGAGGACCACCGGGGAGCTGTTTTTT. Protein: CASSPRTSGRTTGELFF. The chain combines TRBV7-2 with TRBJ2-2, with TRBD2 identical over 14 bases. Trimming at V came to 5 bases and at J to 4 bases, leaving 6 bases not matched to a gene. CDR3 size: 17 residues. CDR1 is SGHTA and CDR2 is FQGNSA in the germline V gene.

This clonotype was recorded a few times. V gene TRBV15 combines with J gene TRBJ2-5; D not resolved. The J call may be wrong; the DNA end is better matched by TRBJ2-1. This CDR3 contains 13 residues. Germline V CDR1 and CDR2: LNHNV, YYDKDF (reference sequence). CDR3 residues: CATSRVGDHEQFF. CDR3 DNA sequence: TGTGCCACCAGCAGAGTTGGGGATCATGAGCAGTTCTTC.

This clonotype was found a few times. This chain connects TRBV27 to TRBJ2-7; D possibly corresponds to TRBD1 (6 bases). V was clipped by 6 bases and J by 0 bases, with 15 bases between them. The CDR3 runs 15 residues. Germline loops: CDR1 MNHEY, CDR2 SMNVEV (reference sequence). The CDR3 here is CASSNRAGVSYEQYF. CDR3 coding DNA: TGTGCCAGCAGCAATAGGGCAGGGGTCTCCTACGAGCAGTACTTC.

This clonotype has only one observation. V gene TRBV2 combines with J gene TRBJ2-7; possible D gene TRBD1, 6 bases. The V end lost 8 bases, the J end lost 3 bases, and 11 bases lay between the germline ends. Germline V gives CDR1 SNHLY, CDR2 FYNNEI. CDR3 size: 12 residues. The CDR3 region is CASRTGNYEQYF. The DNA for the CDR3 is TGTGCCAGCCGTACAGGGAACTACGAGCAGTACTTC.

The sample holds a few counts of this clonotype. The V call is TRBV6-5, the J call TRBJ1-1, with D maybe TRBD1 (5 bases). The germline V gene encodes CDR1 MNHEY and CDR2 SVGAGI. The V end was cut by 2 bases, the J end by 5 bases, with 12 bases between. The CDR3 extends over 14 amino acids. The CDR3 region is CASSYGAGRTEAFF. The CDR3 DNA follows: TGTGCCAGCAGTTACGGGGCAGGGCGAACTGAAGCTTTCTTT.

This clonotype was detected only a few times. The CDR3 sequence: CASSQEQRITDTQYF. The CDR3 nucleotides read TGCGCCAGCAGCCAAGAACAGAGGATCACAGATACGCAGTATTTT. The chain couples TRBV4-1 to TRBJ2-3; D not certain. The CDR3 covers 15 residues. Deletions cut 0 bases from V and 2 bases from J, with 9 bases between. In germline, CDR1 is MGHRA, CDR2 YSYEKL.

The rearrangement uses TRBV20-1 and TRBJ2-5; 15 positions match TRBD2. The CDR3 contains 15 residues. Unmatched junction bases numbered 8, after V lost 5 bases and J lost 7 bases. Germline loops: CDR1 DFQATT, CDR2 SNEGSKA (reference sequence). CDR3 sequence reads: CSASGLAGGEGTQYF. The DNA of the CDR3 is TGCAGTGCTTCGGGACTAGCGGGGGGTGAAGGGACCCAGTACTTC.

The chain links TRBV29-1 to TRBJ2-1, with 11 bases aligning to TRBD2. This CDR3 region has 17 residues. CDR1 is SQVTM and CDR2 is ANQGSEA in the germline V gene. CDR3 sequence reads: CSGQGLAEPVGGSEQFF. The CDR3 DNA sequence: TGCAGTGGACAGGGACTAGCGGAGCCAGTAGGGGGAAGTGAGCAGTTCTTC.

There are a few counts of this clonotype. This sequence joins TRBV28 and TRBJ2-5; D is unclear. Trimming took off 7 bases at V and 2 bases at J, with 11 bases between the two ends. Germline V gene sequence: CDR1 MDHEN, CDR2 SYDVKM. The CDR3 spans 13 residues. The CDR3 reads CASTSTLQETQYF. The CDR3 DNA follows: TGTGCCAGCACCTCGACATTGCAAGAGACCCAGTACTTC.

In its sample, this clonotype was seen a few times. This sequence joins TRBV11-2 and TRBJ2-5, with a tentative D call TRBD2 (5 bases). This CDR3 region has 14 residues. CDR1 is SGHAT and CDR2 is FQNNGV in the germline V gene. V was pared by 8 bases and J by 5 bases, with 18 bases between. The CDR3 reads CASEPGIFGETQYF. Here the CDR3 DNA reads TGTGCCAGCGAACCCGGGATATTTGGGGAGACCCAGTACTTC. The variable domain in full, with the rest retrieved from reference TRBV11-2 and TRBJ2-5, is EAGVAQSPRYKIIEKRQSVAFWCNPISGHATLYWYQQILGQGPKLLIQFQNNGVVDDSQLPKDRFSAERLKGVDSTLKIQPAKLEDSAVYLCASEPGIFGETQYFGPGTRLLVL.

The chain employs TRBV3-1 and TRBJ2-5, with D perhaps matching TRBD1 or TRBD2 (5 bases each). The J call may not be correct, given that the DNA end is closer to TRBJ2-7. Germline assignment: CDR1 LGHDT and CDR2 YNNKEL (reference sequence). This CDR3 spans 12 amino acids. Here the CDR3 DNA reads TGTGCCAGCAGCCAAGGGGACGGCGAGCAGTACTTC. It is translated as CASSQGDGEQYF.

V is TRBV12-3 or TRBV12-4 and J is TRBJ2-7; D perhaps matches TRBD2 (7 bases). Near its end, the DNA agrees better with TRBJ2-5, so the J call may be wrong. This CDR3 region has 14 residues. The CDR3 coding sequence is TGTGCCAGCAGTGAGGGGGGGGCCCAAGAGACCCAGTACTTC. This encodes CASSEGGAQETQYF.

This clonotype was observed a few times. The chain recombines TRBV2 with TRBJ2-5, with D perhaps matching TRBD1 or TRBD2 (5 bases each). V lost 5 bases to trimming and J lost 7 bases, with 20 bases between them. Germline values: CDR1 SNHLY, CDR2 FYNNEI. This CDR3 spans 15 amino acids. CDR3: CASSISGATVGTQYF. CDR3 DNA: TGTGCCAGCAGTATTTCCGGGGCCACTGTGGGGACCCAGTACTTC. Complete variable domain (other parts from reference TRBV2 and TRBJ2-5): EPEVTQTPSHQVTQMGQEVILRCVPISNHLYFYWYRQILGQKVEFLVSFYNNEISEKSEIFDDQFSVERPDGSNFTLKIRSTKLEDSAMYFCASSISGATVGTQYFGPGTRLLVL.

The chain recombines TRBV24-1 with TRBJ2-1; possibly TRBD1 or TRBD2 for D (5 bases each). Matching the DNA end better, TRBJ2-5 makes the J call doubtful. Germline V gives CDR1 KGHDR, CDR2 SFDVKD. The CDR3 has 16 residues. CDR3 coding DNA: TGTGCCACCAGTGACCACGGGACCCGCATTGGGGAGACCCAGTACTTC. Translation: CATSDHGTRIGETQYF.

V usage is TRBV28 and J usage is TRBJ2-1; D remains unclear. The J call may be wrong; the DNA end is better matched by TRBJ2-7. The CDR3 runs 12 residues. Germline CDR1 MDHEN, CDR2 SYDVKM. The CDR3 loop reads CASSLGHFEQYF. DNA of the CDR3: TGTGCCAGCAGTTTAGGGCACTTCGAGCAGTACTTC.

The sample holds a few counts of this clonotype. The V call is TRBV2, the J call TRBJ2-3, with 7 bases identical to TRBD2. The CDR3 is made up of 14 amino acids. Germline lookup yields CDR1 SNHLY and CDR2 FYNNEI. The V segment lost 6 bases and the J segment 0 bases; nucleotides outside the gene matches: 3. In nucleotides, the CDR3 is TGTGCCAGCAGGAGCGGGATTAGCACAGATACGCAGTATTTT. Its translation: CASRSGISTDTQYF.

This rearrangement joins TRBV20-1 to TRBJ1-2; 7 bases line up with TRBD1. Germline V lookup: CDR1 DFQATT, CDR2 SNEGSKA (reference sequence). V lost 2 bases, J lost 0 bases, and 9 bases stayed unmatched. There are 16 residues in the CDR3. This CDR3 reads CSARTYGQVSNYGYTF. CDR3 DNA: TGCAGTGCTAGAACCTACGGACAGGTTTCTAACTATGGCTACACCTTC.

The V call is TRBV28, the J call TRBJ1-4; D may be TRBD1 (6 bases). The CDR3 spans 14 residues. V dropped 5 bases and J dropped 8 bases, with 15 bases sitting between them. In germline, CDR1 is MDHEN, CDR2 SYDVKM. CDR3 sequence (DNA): TGTGCCAGCAGTCCCTACAGGGAGTCGGAAAAACTGTTTTTT. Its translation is CASSPYRESEKLFF.

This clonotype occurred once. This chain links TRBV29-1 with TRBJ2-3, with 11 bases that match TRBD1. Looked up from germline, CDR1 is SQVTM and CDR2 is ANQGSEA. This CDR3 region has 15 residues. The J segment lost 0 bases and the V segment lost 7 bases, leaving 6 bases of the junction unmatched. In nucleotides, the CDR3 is TGCAGCGCCCCGGACAGGGGGCGAAGCACAGATACGCAGTATTTT. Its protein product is CSAPDRGRSTDTQYF.

The CDR3, as DNA: TGTGCCAGCAGTTACTCGAATTGGGAAAGTAACACCGGGGAGCTGTTTTTT. It translates to CASSYSNWESNTGELFF. V gene TRBV6-5 combines with J gene TRBJ2-2, with no clear D. V was shortened by 0 bases and J by 2 bases, with 13 bases between the two germline ends. CDR1 and CDR2 (germline): MNHEY, SVGAGI. The length of the CDR3 is 17 residues.

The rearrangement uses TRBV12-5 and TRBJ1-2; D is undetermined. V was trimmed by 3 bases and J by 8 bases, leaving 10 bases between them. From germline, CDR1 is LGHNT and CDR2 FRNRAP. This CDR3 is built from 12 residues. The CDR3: CASGLDVSGYTF. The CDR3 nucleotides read TGTGCTAGTGGTTTAGACGTTTCCGGCTACACCTTC.

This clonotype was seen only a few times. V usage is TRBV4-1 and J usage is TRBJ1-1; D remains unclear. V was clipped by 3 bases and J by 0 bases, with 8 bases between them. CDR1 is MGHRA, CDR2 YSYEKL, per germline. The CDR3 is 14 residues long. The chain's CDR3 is CASSHDILNTEAFF. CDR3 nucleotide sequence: TGCGCCAGCAGCCATGACATATTGAACACTGAAGCTTTCTTT.

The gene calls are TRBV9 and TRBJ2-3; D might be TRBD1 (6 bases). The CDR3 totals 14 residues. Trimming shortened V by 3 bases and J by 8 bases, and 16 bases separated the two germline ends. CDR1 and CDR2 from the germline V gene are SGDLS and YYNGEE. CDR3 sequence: CASSASLGAGTQYF. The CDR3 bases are TGTGCCAGCAGCGCCTCGTTGGGGGCCGGTACGCAGTATTTT.